The T cell receptor (beta chain) described here comes from a study of radiotherapy plus CTLA-4 blockade in lung cancer. For the study at large: Objective responses were recorded in about a sixth of patients, with disease control recorded in about 29%.

The repertoire was sequenced with immunoSEQ multiplex PCR; TCRdb's copy has only in-frame clones and lacks some. Found here are approximately 85,000 clones, about four fifths of them singletons; the top ten hold approximately 15%. Germline values: CDR1 DFQATT, CDR2 SNEGSKA (reference sequence). The CDR3 loop spans 10 amino acids. V was cut by 6 bases and J by 9 bases, with 9 bases left in between. Alongside CTLA-4 blockade with ipilimumab, patients with chemo-refractory metastatic non-small-cell lung cancer received focal radiation. Points from the study as a whole: Early clonal dynamics of blood T cells, together with interferon-beta, were reported as the best response predictor. Clones derived from tumor TCRs expanded in blood after radiotherapy plus ipilimumab.

In the case of this clone: What it binds is not known.

The TCR was taken from a human donor with non-small cell lung cancer that progressed on radiotherapy plus ipilimumab. The V gene is TRBV20-1, the J gene TRBJ1-5; the D is unclear. The sample here was peripheral blood, taken from a patient treated with radiotherapy plus ipilimumab. CDR3 bases: TGCAGTGCAAGACCTGGGCCCCAGCATTTT. Protein: CSARPGPQHF.